These 9 T cell receptor beta chains share one sample of origin, sequenced in a study of shared clonotypes between healthy human individuals. TCRdb's copy holds only in-frame clones and misses some; the assay was immunoSEQ multiplex PCR. The top ten clones hold 0.37% of a sample with roughly 2.2 million clones, around 92% of them seen once. Sequenced material: naive CD4+ T cells from PBMCs. Regarding subset: CD45RA+ positively selected. Source of these receptors: a man younger than 30 in good health. Some clones in this sample may be carry-over from other donors' samples.

The chain uses TRBV7-9 and TRBJ2-7; 14 bases align to TRBD2. J was trimmed by 2 bases and V by 5 bases; bases with no gene match: 5. The germline V gene has CDR1 SEHNR and CDR2 FQNEAQ (reference sequence). The CDR3 length is 16 residues. Here the CDR3 reads CASSPGTSGSPYEQYF. For the CDR3, the DNA is TGTGCCAGCAGCCCTGGGACTAGCGGGAGCCCCTACGAGCAGTACTTC.

The chain uses TRBV25-1 and TRBJ2-7; D ambiguous. The germline gives CDR1 MGHDK, CDR2 SYGVNS. CDR3 size: 14 residues. V was cut by 7 bases and J by 6 bases, with 19 bases left in between. The CDR3 nucleotides are TGTGCCAGCACCCCCGGTGCCCCCCTCCGCGAGCAGTACTTC. It is translated as CASTPGAPLREQYF.

This chain joins TRBV29-1 and TRBJ1-2, with a weak D call TRBD1 (5 bases). Looked up from germline, CDR1 is SQVTM and CDR2 is ANQGSEA. Trimming stripped 3 bases from V and 0 bases from J, with 11 bases between. CDR3 size: 14 residues. The CDR3 loop is CSVERGTANYGYTF. CDR3 DNA: TGCAGCGTTGAGCGAGGGACCGCTAACTATGGCTACACCTTC.

This chain uses TRBV30 with TRBJ2-5; D is unresolved. Germline loops: CDR1 GTSNPN, CDR2 SVGIG (reference sequence). This CDR3 spans 12 amino acids. The germline V and J ends were trimmed by 0 bases and 6 bases, with 8 bases remaining between them. CDR3 sequence: CAWSVKGKTQYF. For the CDR3, the DNA is TGTGCCTGGAGTGTAAAGGGAAAGACCCAGTACTTC.

This sequence joins TRBV10-3 and TRBJ2-1, with 7 bases lining up with TRBD2. The CDR3 totals 16 residues. CDR1 ENHRY and CDR2 SYGVKD come from the germline V gene. With V trimmed by 0 bases and J by 3 bases, 5 bases remained unmatched. In nucleotides, the CDR3 is TGTGCCATCAGTGAGTCGTTGGCTAGCGGCTACAATGAGCAGTTCTTC. Translating gives CAISESLASGYNEQFF.

V and J are TRBV4-3 and TRBJ2-7, with D possibly being TRBD1 or TRBD2 (5 bases each). This CDR3 region has 15 residues. V was trimmed by 1 base and J by 3 bases, leaving 13 bases between them. Germline CDR1 LGHNA, CDR2 YSLEER. CDR3 sequence reads: CASSQGRGPGYEQYF. The CDR3 DNA is TGCGCCAGCAGCCAAGGAAGGGGACCCGGCTACGAGCAGTACTTC.

The chain links TRBV10-3 to TRBJ2-5; maybe TRBD1 (5 bases). Germline-derived CDR1 and CDR2 are ENHRY and SYGVKD. The CDR3 is made up of 14 amino acids. V was clipped by 6 bases and J by 1 base, with 12 bases between them. This CDR3 reads CAISADTFQETQYF. The CDR3 bases are TGTGCCATCAGCGCGGACACTTTCCAAGAGACCCAGTACTTC.

As to this clone: Germline is not matched at one junction end, which may reflect a read error. The chain carries TRBV7-8 and TRBJ2-1; D perhaps matches TRBD2 (7 bases). Germline CDR1 SGHVS, CDR2 FQNEAQ. The CDR3 is made up of 16 amino acids. The chain's CDR3 is CASTLRTRGSHNEQFF. Here the CDR3 DNA reads TGTGCCAGCACCTTACGGACTAGGGGGTCCCACAATGAGCAGTTCTTC.

The chain employs TRBV27 and TRBJ2-7, with 10 nucleotides matching TRBD1. Germline V gene data show CDR1 as MNHEY and CDR2 as SMNVEV (reference sequence). This CDR3 is built from 15 residues. With 2 bases clipped from V and 5 bases from J, the junction kept 6 bases outside the gene matches. The CDR3, as DNA: TGTGCCAGCAGTTTAGGTTGGGACAGGGGCAACGAGCAGTACTTC. Translating it yields CASSLGWDRGNEQYF.